These 29 T cell receptor beta chains originate from one sample sequenced in a study of blood T cell repertoires in COVID-19. Method: immunoSEQ multiplex PCR; TCRdb's copy keeps in-frame clones and lacks some. There are some 220,000 clones in the sample; 84% occur only once, and roughly a tenth lies in the top ten. Sequenced input: peripheral blood. These receptors all stem from a man over 45 with active or convalescent COVID-19.

This clone was seen more than once but under ten times. The chain couples TRBV24-1 to TRBJ2-3; a weak D match, TRBD1 (5 bases). In germline, CDR1 is KGHDR, CDR2 SFDVKD. V was pared by 1 base and J by 4 bases, with 11 bases between. There are 15 residues in the CDR3. The CDR3 coding sequence is TGTGCCACCAGTGATTTAAGTAGGGGCCCAGATACGCAGTATTTT. It codes for CATSDLSRGPDTQYF.

This rearrangement joins TRBV5-6 to TRBJ2-5, with no clear D. The germline V gene encodes CDR1 SGHDT and CDR2 YYEEEE. This CDR3 spans 15 amino acids. Trimming pared 0 bases from V and 0 bases from J, leaving 9 bases between. This chain's CDR3 is CASSLVQMYQETQYF. The CDR3 DNA reads as TGTGCCAGCAGCTTGGTCCAGATGTACCAAGAGACCCAGTACTTC.

The genes are TRBV5-1 and TRBJ2-1; 8 bases line up with TRBD2. This CDR3 has 15 amino acids. With 2 bases clipped from V and 4 bases from J, the junction kept 5 bases outside the gene matches. Germline CDR1 and CDR2: SGHRS and YFSETQ. The CDR3 bases are TGCGCCAGCAGCTTCACAGCGGGAGTATACAATGAGCAGTTCTTC. Its protein is CASSFTAGVYNEQFF.

This chain connects TRBV29-1 to TRBJ2-5, with a weak D call TRBD2 (6 bases). V was shortened by 7 bases and J by 3 bases, with 21 bases between the two germline ends. The CDR3 consists of 15 residues. CDR1 is SQVTM, CDR2 ANQGSEA, per germline. CDR3 in DNA: TGCAGCGCCCTCCGGGACTTCAGCGAAGAAGAGACCCAGTACTTC. Protein sequence: CSALRDFSEEETQYF.

The chain carries TRBV19 and TRBJ2-7, with 9 bases identical to TRBD1. From germline, CDR1 is LNHDA and CDR2 SQIVND (reference sequence). This CDR3 is 15 amino acids long. The V gene end was trimmed by 10 bases and the J gene end by 4 bases; junction bases not matched to a gene: 14. The CDR3 DNA is TGTGCCACTCAGGGGCCGGGACAGGGTCTATACGAGCAGTACTTC. Translated: CATQGPGQGLYEQYF.

This clone occurred a few times. The chain employs TRBV6-5 and TRBJ2-4; D is perhaps TRBD1 (5 bases). The CDR3 length is 15 residues. V lost 5 bases to trimming and J lost 5 bases, with 16 bases between them. From germline, CDR1 is MNHEY and CDR2 SVGAGI. The CDR3 DNA sequence: TGTGCCAGCAGTCCCCATACAGGACCCGAAAACATTCAGTACTTC. It translates to CASSPHTGPENIQYF.

The rearrangement joins TRBV13 to TRBJ2-3; 10 nucleotides align to TRBD2. The CDR3 has 16 residues. Trimming removed 5 bases from V and 6 bases from J; junction bases left unmatched: 11. CDR1 and CDR2 from the germline V gene are PRHDT and FYEKMQ (reference sequence). The CDR3 loop is CASSPGTSDQGDTQYF. The CDR3 DNA reads as TGTGCCAGCAGCCCTGGGACTAGCGACCAAGGGGATACGCAGTATTTT. Drawing the rest from reference TRBV13 and TRBJ2-3, the complete variable domain is AAGVIQSPRHLIKEKRETATLKCYPIPRHDTVYWYQQGPGQDPQFLISFYEKMQSDKGSIPDRFSAQQFSDYHSELNMSSLELGDSALYFCASSPGTSDQGDTQYFGPGTRLTVL.

V usage is TRBV25-1 and J usage is TRBJ2-7; 7 nucleotides match TRBD2. The CDR3 runs to 14 residues. The germline V gene has CDR1 MGHDK and CDR2 SYGVNS. V lost 2 bases, J lost 1 base, and 2 bases stayed unmatched. CDR3 coding DNA: TGTGCCAGCAGTGAACTAGCGGATTCCTACGAGCAGTACTTC. Protein: CASSELADSYEQYF.

The chain couples TRBV7-9 to TRBJ2-3; D might be TRBD2 (6 bases). Germline V lookup: CDR1 SEHNR, CDR2 FQNEAQ (reference sequence). This CDR3 comprises 15 residues. The germline V and J ends were trimmed by 1 base and 2 bases, with 10 bases remaining between them. CDR3 amino acids: CASSLGDSSTDTQYF. The CDR3 nucleotides read TGTGCCAGCAGCTTAGGGGACTCTTCCACAGATACGCAGTATTTT. Together with reference TRBV7-9 and TRBJ2-3, the CDR3 gives the full variable domain: DTGVSQNPRHKITKRGQNVTFRCDPISEHNRLYWYRQTLGQGPEFLTYFQNEAQLEKSRLLSDRFSAERPKGSFSTLEIQRTEQGDSAMYLCASSLGDSSTDTQYFGPGTRLTVL.

The J gene is TRBJ2-2, the V gene TRBV4-3; TRBD1 matches at 8 bases. Germline lookup yields CDR1 LGHNA and CDR2 YSLEER. V trimming: 0 bases; J trimming: 7 bases; junction bases outside the gene matches: 4. CDR3 length: 15 amino acids. The CDR3 coding sequence is TGCGCCAGCAGCCAAGACAGGGGGCTGATCGGGGAGCTGTTTTTT. It encodes CASSQDRGLIGELFF.

V is TRBV24-1 and J is TRBJ2-3; TRBD2 matches at 9 bases. CDR3 length equals 17 residues. J lost 1 base, V lost 5 bases, and 9 bases had no gene match. CDR1 and CDR2 from the germline V gene are KGHDR and SFDVKD. The CDR3 region has the DNA TGTGCCACCAGTGCCAGACTAGCGGAAAGTGGCACAGATACGCAGTATTTT. It yields the protein CATSARLAESGTDTQYF.

The chain joins TRBV19 to TRBJ2-7, with D uncertain. V was shortened by 5 bases and J by 0 bases, with 8 bases between the two germline ends. CDR3 length: 13 residues. Germline CDR1 reads LNHDA; CDR2 reads SQIVND (reference sequence). This chain's CDR3 is CASSVILSYEQYF. The CDR3 nucleotides are TGTGCCAGTAGTGTTATACTCTCCTACGAGCAGTACTTC.

This clone has just a few counts. The chain joins TRBV6-4 to TRBJ1-1; TRBD1 aligns across 8 bases. CDR1 is MRHNA, CDR2 SNTAGT, per germline. The length of the CDR3 is 14 residues. The junction had 3 bases not matched to a gene; V was cut back by 4 bases and J by 2 bases. The CDR3 coding sequence is TGTGCCAGCAGTGGCGGACAGGGAAACACTGAAGCTTTCTTT. Encoded protein: CASSGGQGNTEAFF.

This rearrangement joins TRBV7-9 to TRBJ2-5, with D possibly matching TRBD2 (7 bases). V lost 7 bases and J 5 bases, leaving 26 bases between the germline ends. CDR1 SEHNR and CDR2 FQNEAQ come from the germline V gene (reference sequence). The CDR3 is 17 amino acids. The CDR3 region has the DNA TGTGCCAGCACCCCTACGTTTGGGGGGGCACGGGAGGAGACCCAGTACTTC. Translation: CASTPTFGGAREETQYF.

This chain links TRBV3-1 (or the pseudogene TRBV3-2) with TRBJ1-6; TRBD1 matches 8 bases. The length of the CDR3 is 15 residues. Germline values: CDR1 LGHDT, CDR2 YNNKEL (reference sequence). After removal of 4 bases from V and 7 bases from J, the junction contained 6 bases not matched to a gene. The CDR3 bases are TGTGCCAGCAGCCCAACAGGGGGGATGAATTCACCCCTCCACTTT. This codes for CASSPTGGMNSPLHF.

The rearrangement uses TRBV21-1 and TRBJ2-2; TRBD2 was called by the table and not checked on the DNA. TRBV21-1 is a documented pseudogene. This CDR3 has 12 residues. CDR3 loop: CASELSAGELFF. CDR3 coding DNA: TGTGCCAGCGAGCTCTCGGCCGGGGAGCTGTTTTTT.

The chain has TRBV12-3 or TRBV12-4 and TRBJ1-2; 7 bases align to TRBD1. The trim removed 6 bases at V and 4 bases at J, leaving 5 bases unmatched. This CDR3 spans 13 amino acids. The CDR3 region has the DNA TGTGCCAGCAGCTTGACAGGGCTCTATGGCTACACCTTC. It codes for CASSLTGLYGYTF.

V and J are TRBV6-5 and TRBJ2-2, with 8 bases fitting TRBD1. V dropped 0 bases and J dropped 8; count of bases not matched to a gene: 2. CDR1 is MNHEY and CDR2 is SVGAGI in the germline V gene. The length of the CDR3 is 14 residues. The CDR3 nucleotides are TGTGCCAGCAGTTACTCGACAGGGGAAGGGGAGCTGTTTTTT. Residues: CASSYSTGEGELFF.

V and J are TRBV7-9 and TRBJ2-6; possibly TRBD1 for D (5 bases). Germline values: CDR1 SEHNR, CDR2 FQNEAQ (reference sequence). V was pared by 2 bases and J by 0 bases, with 14 bases between. The CDR3 has 18 residues. The CDR3 nucleotides read TGTGCCAGCAGCTTAAAGGGGCAGTCCCACTCTGGGGCCAACGTCCTGACTTTC. It is translated as CASSLKGQSHSGANVLTF.

The CDR3 spells CASRRTAAGIYGYTF. The CDR3 DNA reads TGTGCCAGCAGAAGGACAGCGGCTGGAATTTATGGCTACACCTTC. This sequence joins TRBV6-5 and TRBJ1-2; the D gene is possibly TRBD1 (6 bases). Trimming cost V 6 bases and J 5 bases, with 19 bases left between them. Germline CDR1 and CDR2: MNHEY and SVGAGI. The CDR3 covers 15 residues.

The chain combines TRBV6-2 or TRBV6-3 with TRBJ2-1; 14 bases are a match to TRBD2. V dropped 5 bases and J dropped 5; count of bases not matched to a gene: 8. The CDR3 is made up of 17 amino acids. From germline, CDR1 is MNHEY and CDR2 SVGEGT. For the CDR3, the DNA is TGTGCCAGCAGTCCACCACGGACTAGCGGGAGGAACAATGAGCAGTTCTTC. It translates to CASSPPRTSGRNNEQFF.

This sequence joins TRBV5-1 and TRBJ2-7; D is perhaps TRBD2 (5 bases). Germline V gene data show CDR1 as SGHRS and CDR2 as YFSETQ. This CDR3 spans 14 amino acids. Trimming removed 4 bases from V and 9 bases from J, with 20 bases in between. The CDR3 region has the DNA TGCGCCAGCAGCCCTCCGGCAGGAGGTTCCGGGCAGTACTTC. As protein: CASSPPAGGSGQYF.

The rearrangement links TRBV28 to TRBJ2-2, with 8 bases aligning to TRBD2. Trimming at V came to 6 bases and at J to 2 bases, leaving 17 bases not matched to a gene. Germline V gene data show CDR1 as MDHEN and CDR2 as SYDVKM. This CDR3 is 19 amino acids long. The CDR3 DNA reads as TGTGCCAGCAGGAGAGCGGGAGTCGTCACCTCCGAAAACACCGGGGAGCTGTTTTTT. Translating gives CASRRAGVVTSENTGELFF.

The V call is TRBV11-2, the J call TRBJ1-2; tentatively, D is TRBD1 (5 bases). The CDR3 consists of 13 residues. The V gene's germline CDR1 is SGHAT and CDR2 FQNNGV. V was trimmed by 5 bases and J by 7 bases, leaving 14 bases between them. This CDR3 is CASSPEGVGGYTF. In DNA form, the CDR3 reads TGTGCCAGCAGCCCCGAAGGGGTGGGTGGCTACACCTTC.

The J gene is TRBJ1-1, the V gene TRBV5-1, with 7 bases lining up with TRBD1. The V segment lost 2 bases and the J segment 5 bases; nucleotides outside the gene matches: 3. CDR1 SGHRS and CDR2 YFSETQ come from the germline V gene. This CDR3 region has 13 residues. The CDR3 bases are TGCGCCAGCAGCTTCGACAGGGTTACTGAAGCTTTCTTT. Protein: CASSFDRVTEAFF.

The rearrangement uses TRBV5-6 and TRBJ1-2; 9 bases line up with TRBD1. The V and J ends lost 4 bases and 8 bases, in that order; junction bases with no gene match: 9. This CDR3 has 14 amino acids. Germline V gene lookup returns CDR1 SGHDT and CDR2 YYEEEE. CDR3 sequence (DNA): TGTGCCAGCAGCCGCCCGGGACAGGGAGGAGGCTACACCTTC. The encoded protein is CASSRPGQGGGYTF.

The chain combines TRBV5-5 with TRBJ1-3; D perhaps matches TRBD1 (6 bases). The germline CDR1 and CDR2 sequences are SGHKS and YYEKEE (reference sequence). V dropped 3 bases and J dropped 2 bases, with 18 bases sitting between them. The CDR3 consists of 17 residues. CDR3 sequence (DNA): TGTGCCAGCAGCTGGGGATCGGTAGGGGGTACTGGAAACACCATATATTTT. Translated: CASSWGSVGGTGNTIYF.

The chain employs TRBV3-1 (or the pseudogene TRBV3-2) and TRBJ1-1; D remains ambiguous. Germline assignment: CDR1 LGHDT and CDR2 YNNKEL (reference sequence). This CDR3 has 14 residues. Trimming took off 2 bases at V and 7 bases at J, with 14 bases between the two ends. DNA of the CDR3: TGTGCCAGCAGCCAAATCGGGTGGAATGATGAAGCTTTCTTT. It is translated as CASSQIGWNDEAFF.

V is TRBV5-1 and J is TRBJ2-5; TRBD2 matches at 8 bases. Germline V lookup: CDR1 SGHRS, CDR2 YFSETQ. With V trimmed by 2 bases and J by 4 bases, 10 bases remained unmatched. The CDR3 is made up of 16 amino acids. Here the CDR3 reads CASSLVNAGGRETQYF. CDR3 nucleotides: TGCGCCAGCAGCTTAGTCAATGCGGGAGGTAGAGAGACCCAGTACTTC.